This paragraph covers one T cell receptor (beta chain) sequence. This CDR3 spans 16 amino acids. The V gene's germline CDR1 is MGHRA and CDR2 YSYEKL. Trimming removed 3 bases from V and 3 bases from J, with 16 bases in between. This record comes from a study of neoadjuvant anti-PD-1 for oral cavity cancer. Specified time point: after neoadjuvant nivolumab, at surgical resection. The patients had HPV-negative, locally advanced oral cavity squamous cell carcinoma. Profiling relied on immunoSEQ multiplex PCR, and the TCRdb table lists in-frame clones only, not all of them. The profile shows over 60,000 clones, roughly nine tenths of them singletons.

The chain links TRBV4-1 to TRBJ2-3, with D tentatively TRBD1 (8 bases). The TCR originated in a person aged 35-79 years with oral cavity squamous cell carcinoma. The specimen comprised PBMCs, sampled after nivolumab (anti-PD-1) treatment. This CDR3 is CASSQAQGGRTDTQYF. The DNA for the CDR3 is TGCGCCAGCAGCCAGGCACAGGGGGGGCGGACAGATACGCAGTATTTT.